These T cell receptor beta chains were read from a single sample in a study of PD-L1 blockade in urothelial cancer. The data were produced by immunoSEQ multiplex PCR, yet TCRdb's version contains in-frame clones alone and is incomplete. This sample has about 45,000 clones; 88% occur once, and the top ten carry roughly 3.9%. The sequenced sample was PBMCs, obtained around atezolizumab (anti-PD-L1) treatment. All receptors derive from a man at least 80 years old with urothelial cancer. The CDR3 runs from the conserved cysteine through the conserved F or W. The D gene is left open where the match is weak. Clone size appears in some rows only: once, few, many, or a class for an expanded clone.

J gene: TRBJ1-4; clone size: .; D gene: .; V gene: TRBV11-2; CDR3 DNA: TGTGCCAGCAGCTTAGGAGTGAATGAAAAACTGTTTTTT; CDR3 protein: CASSLGVNEKLFF
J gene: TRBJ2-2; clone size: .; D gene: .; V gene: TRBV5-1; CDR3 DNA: TGCGCCAGCAGGAATGAGGTCGGGGAGCTGTTTTTT; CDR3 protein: CASRNEVGELFF
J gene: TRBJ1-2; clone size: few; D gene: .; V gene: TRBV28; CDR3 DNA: TGTGCATCCAGTCAGGTCCAGGGTCACACCTTC; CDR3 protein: CASSQVQGHTF
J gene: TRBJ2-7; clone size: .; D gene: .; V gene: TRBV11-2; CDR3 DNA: TGTGCCAGCAGCCCCGGCGGCCCCACCTACGAGCAGTACTTC; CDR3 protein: CASSPGGPTYEQYF
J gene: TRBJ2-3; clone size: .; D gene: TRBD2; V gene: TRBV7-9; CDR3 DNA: TGTGCCAGCAGCGGGGGACTAGCGCAGAGCACAGATACGCAGTATTTT; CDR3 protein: CASSGGLAQSTDTQYF
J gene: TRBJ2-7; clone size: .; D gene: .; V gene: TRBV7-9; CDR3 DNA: TGTGCCAGCAGCTTAGCGGGAGAAGGTACCGAGCAGTACTTC; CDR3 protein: CASSLAGEGTEQYF
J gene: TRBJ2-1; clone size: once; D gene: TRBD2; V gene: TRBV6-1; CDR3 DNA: TGTGCCAGCAGTGGGGAGCGGGGCTCCTACAATGAGCAGTTCTTC; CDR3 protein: CASSGERGSYNEQFF
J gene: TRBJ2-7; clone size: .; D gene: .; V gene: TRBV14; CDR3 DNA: TGTGCCAGCAGCCAAGGAGGAAGGTTTGGCGAGCAGTACTTC; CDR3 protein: CASSQGGRFGEQYF
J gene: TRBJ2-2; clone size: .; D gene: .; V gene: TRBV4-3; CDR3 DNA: TGCGCCAGCAGCCAAGAGCTAGCCGGGGAGCTGTTTTTT; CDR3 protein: CASSQELAGELFF
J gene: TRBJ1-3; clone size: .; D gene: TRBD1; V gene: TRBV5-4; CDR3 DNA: TGTGCCAGCAGGCGACAGGGGACAGGGTCTCTCTCTGGAAACACCATATATTTT; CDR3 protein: CASRRQGTGSLSGNTIYF
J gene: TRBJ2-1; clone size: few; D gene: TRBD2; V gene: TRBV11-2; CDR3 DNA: TGTGCCAGCAGTCTGAGACTAGCGGGAGGGGATGAGCAGTTCTTC; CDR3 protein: CASSLRLAGGDEQFF
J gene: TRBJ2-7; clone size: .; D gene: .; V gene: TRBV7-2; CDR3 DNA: TGTGCCAGCAGCCCTCGGAGGAATGAGAGGTTAAACGAGCAGTACTTC; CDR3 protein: CASSPRRNERLNEQYF
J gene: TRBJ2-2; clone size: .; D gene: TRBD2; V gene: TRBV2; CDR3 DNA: TGTGCCAGCAGGCAGACTAGCGGGAACACCGGGGAGCTGTTTTTT; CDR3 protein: CASRQTSGNTGELFF
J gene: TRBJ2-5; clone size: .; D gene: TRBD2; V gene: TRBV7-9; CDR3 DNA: TGTGCCAGCAGCTCCCGGGGGGGAGCGGGAGGAAGGGCCCAAGAGACCCAGTACTTC; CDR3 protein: CASSSRGGAGGRAQETQYF
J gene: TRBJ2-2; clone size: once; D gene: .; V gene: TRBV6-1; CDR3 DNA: TGTGCCAGCAGTGGCCCGCCCTTGGGACTGAAGAACACCGGGGAGCTGTTTTTT; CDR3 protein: CASSGPPLGLKNTGELFF
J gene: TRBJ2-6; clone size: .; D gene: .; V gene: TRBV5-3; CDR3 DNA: TGTGCCAGAAGCTTGCAGAGACGGCGGCCGTCTGGGGCCAACGTCCTGACTTTC; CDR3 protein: CARSLQRRRPSGANVLTF
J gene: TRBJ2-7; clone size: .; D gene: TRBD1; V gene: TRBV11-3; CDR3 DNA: TGTGCCAGCAGCGCCGGGACAGTGGGACGCGAGCAGTACTTC; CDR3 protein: CASSAGTVGREQYF
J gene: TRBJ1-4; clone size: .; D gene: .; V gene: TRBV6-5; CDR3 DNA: TGTGCCAGCAGCCTAGGGGCTAGTGAAAAACTGTTTTTT; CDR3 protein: CASSLGASEKLFF
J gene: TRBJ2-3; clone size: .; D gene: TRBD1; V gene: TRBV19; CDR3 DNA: TGTGCCAGTAGTAACAGGGGGTACACAGATACGCAGTATTTT; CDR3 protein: CASSNRGYTDTQYF
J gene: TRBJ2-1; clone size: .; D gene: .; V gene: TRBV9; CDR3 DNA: TGTGCCAGCAGCGTAGAACTTCCTGGCGGTGAGCAGTTCTTC; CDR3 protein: CASSVELPGGEQFF
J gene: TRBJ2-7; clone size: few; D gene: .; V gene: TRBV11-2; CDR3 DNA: TGTGCCAGCAGCTTTGAGGGAGGGGGCTACGAGCAGTACTTC; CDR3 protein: CASSFEGGGYEQYF
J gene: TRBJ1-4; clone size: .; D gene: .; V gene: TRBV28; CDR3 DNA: TGTGCCAGCAGCGCGCTGGGCCCGGGGGGGGAAAAACTGTTTTTT; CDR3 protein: CASSALGPGGEKLFF
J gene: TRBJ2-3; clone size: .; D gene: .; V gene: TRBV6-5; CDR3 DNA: TGTGCCAGCAGTTACTCCAGGTCCCCAGATACGCAGTATTTT; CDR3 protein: CASSYSRSPDTQYF
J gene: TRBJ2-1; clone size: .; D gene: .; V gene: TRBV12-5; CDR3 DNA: TGTGCTAGTGGGCTATCCCTCGGGGGTGATGAGCAGTTCTTC; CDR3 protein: CASGLSLGGDEQFF
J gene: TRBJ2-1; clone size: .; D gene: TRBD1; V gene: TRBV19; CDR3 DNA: TGTGCCAGTAGTACTGGACAGGGTGCAGGTGAGCAGTTCTTC; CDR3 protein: CASSTGQGAGEQFF
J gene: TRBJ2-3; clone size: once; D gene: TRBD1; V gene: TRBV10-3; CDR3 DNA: TGTGCCATCAAGGGGACAGACCCTAGGGATACGCAGTATTTT; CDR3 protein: CAIKGTDPRDTQYF
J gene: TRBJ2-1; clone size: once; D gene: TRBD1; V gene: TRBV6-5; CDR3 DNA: TGTGCCAGCAAAAGGACAGGGAGCTCCTACAATGAGCAGTTCTTC; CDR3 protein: CASKRTGSSYNEQFF
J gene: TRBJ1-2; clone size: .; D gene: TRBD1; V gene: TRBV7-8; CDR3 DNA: TGTGCCAGCAGCTCACGGACAGGGGAACTCAGCTATGGCTACACCTTC; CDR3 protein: CASSSRTGELSYGYTF
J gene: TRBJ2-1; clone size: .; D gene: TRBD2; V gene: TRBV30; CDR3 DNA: TGTGCCTGGAGTTGGACTAGCGGGATTAATGAGCAGTTCTTC; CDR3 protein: CAWSWTSGINEQFF
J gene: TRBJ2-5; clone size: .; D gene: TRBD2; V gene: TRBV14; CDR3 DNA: TGTGCCAGCAGCCAAGCACTAGCGGGAATTGGGAAACCCCAGTACTTC; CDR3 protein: CASSQALAGIGKPQYF
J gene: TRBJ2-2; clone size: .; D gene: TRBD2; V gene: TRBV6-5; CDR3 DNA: TGTGCCAGCAGTTACAATAGCGGGAAGGCCGGGGAGCTGTTTTTT; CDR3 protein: CASSYNSGKAGELFF
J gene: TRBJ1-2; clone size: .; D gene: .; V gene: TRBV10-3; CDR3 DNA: TGTGCCATCAGTGAGAGCCAGGCAGCCTATGGCTACACCTTC; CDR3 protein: CAISESQAAYGYTF
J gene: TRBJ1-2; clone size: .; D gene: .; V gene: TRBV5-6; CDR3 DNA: TGTGCCAGCAGCTGGTCCACTCAGGGGAACCTCTATGGCTACACCTTC; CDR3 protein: CASSWSTQGNLYGYTF
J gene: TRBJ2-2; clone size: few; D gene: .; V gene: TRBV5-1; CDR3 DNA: TGCGCCAGCAGCTCAGGACCGGCGGAGGCGAACACCGGGGAGCTGTTTTTT; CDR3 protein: CASSSGPAEANTGELFF
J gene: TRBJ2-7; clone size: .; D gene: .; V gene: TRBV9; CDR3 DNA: TGTGCCAGCAGCGTAGGCCCAGGGAAAAGCTACGAGCAGTACTTC; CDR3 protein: CASSVGPGKSYEQYF
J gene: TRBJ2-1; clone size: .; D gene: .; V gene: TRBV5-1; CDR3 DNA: TGCGCCAGCAGCTTTAGGACTGTCAACCCCTCCTACAATGAGCAGTTCTTC; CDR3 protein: CASSFRTVNPSYNEQFF
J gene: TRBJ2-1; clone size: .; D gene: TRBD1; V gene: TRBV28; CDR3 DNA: TGTGCCAGCAGCCTACTCCCGGGACAGGGCTCCTACAATGAGCAGTTCTTC; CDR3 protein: CASSLLPGQGSYNEQFF
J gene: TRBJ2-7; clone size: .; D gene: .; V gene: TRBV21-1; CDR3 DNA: TGTGCCTCCTCCGGGACAGGGGGCTGTTTGCAGTACTTC; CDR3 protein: CASSGTGGCLQYF
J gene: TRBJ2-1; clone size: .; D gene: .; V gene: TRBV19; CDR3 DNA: TGTGCCAGTAGTAGCAACAGGGAAAGTAAGCAGTTCTTC; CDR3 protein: CASSSNRESKQFF
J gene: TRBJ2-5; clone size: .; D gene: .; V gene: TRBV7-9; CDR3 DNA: TGTGCCAGCAGCCTCGCGGCAGCAAATCCGAAGAAAGAGACCCAGTACTTC; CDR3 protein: CASSLAAANPKKETQYF
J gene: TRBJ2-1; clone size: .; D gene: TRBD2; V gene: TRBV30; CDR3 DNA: TGTGCCTGGACGGTCGGGGGGTCCAATTACAATGAGCAGTTCTTC; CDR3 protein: CAWTVGGSNYNEQFF
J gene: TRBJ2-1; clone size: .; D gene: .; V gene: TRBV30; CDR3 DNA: TGTGCCTGGAGTCCGACTAGACAGGGCGATGAGCAGTTCTTC; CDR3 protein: CAWSPTRQGDEQFF
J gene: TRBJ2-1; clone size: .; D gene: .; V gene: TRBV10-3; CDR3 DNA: TGTGCCACCACTCGGGACAATGAGCAGTTCTTC; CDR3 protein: CATTRDNEQFF
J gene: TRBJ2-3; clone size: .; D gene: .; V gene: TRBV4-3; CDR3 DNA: TGCGCCAGCAGCCAAGAGAAGCGGACCACAGATACGCAGTATTTT; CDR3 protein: CASSQEKRTTDTQYF